This T cell receptor beta chain was sequenced during a study of cytomegalovirus exposure and HLA in healthy donors. V lost 7 bases and J lost 11, with 25 bases in between. CDR1 SNHLY and CDR2 FYNNEI come from the germline V gene. CDR3 length equals 15 residues. Study findings and constraints: A few chains linked to CMV were shown in vitro to be specific for CMV antigens.

In regard to this clone: Its antigen remains unknown.

The PCR was carried out with 60 Vbeta primers and 13 Jbeta primers. The assay was immunoSEQ multiplex PCR, and TCRdb's table has in-frame clones only and misses some. Of 95,000 to 100,000 clones listed, roughly 80% are singletons. Sequenced material: PBMCs. The chain links TRBV2 to TRBJ2-3; perhaps TRBD2 as D (6 bases). This receptor was identified in a man aged 40-55 years in good health and CMV-seronegative. CDR3 region: CASKERDFPTALQYF. The CDR3 DNA sequence: TGTGCCAGCAAAGAACGGGACTTCCCAACGGCGTTGCAGTATTTT.